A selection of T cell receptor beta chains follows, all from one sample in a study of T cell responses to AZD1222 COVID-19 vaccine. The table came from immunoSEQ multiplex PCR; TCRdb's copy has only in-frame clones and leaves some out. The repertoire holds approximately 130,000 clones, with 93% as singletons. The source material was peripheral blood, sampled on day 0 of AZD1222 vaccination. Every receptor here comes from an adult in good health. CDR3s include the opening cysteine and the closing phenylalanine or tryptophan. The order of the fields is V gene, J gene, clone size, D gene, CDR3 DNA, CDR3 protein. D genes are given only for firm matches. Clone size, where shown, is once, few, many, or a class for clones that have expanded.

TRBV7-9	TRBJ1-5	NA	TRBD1	TGTGCCAGCAGCGGGACAGGGAATAGCAATCAGCCCCAGCATTTT	CASSGTGNSNQPQHF
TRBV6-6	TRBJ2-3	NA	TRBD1	TGTGCCAGCAGCTTCTTCCAGGGGGCAGATACGCAGTATTTT	CASSFFQGADTQYF
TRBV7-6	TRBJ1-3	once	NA	TGTGCCAGCAGCTTAAGGTCTGGGCAGGGAGGAAACACCATATATTTT	CASSLRSGQGGNTIYF
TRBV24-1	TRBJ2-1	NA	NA	TGTGCCACCAGTGAAGGGGGATACAATGAGCAGTTCTTC	CATSEGGYNEQFF
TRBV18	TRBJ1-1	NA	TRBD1	TGTGCCAGCTCCCAACAGGGGGTGGGTATGAACACTGAAGCTTTCTTT	CASSQQGVGMNTEAFF
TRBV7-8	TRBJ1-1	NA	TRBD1	TGTGCCAGCAGCTTAAGGAGTGCCGGACAGGGGGCCACTGAAGCTTTCTTT	CASSLRSAGQGATEAFF
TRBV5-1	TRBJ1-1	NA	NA	TGCGCCAGCAACCCGTGGCCGAACACTGAAGCTTTCTTT	CASNPWPNTEAFF
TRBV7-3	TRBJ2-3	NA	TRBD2	TGTGCCAGCAGCTCCTATAGCGGGGGGGCCACGGATACGCAGTATTTT	CASSSYSGGATDTQYF
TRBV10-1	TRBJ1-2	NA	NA	TGCGCCAGCAGTGAGACCCTAACGGGAGGCTACACCTTC	CASSETLTGGYTF
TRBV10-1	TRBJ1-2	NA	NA	TGCGCCAGCAGTGAGTCTGTGAACTATGGCTACACCTTC	CASSESVNYGYTF
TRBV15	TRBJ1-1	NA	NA	TGTGCCACCAGCAGAGACCCATTTACTTATTCGGGGAACACTGAAGCTTTCTTT	CATSRDPFTYSGNTEAFF
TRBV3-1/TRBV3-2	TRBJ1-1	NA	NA	TGTGCCAGCAGCCACCGGGAGTCCTCTGAAGCTTTCTTT	CASSHRESSEAFF
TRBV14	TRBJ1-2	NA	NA	TGTGCCAGCAGCCAACACAGGGCGGGTGGCTACACCTTC	CASSQHRAGGYTF
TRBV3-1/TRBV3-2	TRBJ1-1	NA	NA	TGTGCCAGCAGCCAAAGAGGCTTTGTGAACACTGAAGCTTTCTTT	CASSQRGFVNTEAFF
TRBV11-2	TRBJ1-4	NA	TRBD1	TGTGCCAGCAAAAAGGGATTTTCTGGACAGGTTAATGAAAAACTGTTTTTT	CASKKGFSGQVNEKLFF
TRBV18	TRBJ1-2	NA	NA	TGTGCCAGCTCACCCCGTGCCGGGGATAGGTATGGCTACACCTTC	CASSPRAGDRYGYTF
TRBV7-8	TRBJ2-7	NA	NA	TGTGCCAGCAGCCCGCTCCTACAGACAGCATACTACGAGCAGTACTTC	CASSPLLQTAYYEQYF
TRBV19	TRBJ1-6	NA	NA	TGTGCCAGTAACACAGACTATAATTCACCCCTCCACTTT	CASNTDYNSPLHF
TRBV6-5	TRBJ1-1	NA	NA	TGTGCCAGCAGTTACACCACAGGGTACACTGAAGCTTTCTTT	CASSYTTGYTEAFF
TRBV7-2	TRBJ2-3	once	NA	TGTGCCAGCAGCTCCCCTTATGGGGGGGGGCTGGGTACAGATACGCAGTATTTT	CASSSPYGGGLGTDTQYF
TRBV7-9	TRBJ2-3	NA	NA	TGTGCCAGCAGCTTGATTAGCAGATTTAGCACAGATACGCAGTATTTT	CASSLISRFSTDTQYF
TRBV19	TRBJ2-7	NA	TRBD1	TGTGCCAGTAGCCGCGACAGGGGTCACGAGCAGTACTTC	CASSRDRGHEQYF
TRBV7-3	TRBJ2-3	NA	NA	TGTGCCAGCAGCCCCCGAGCAGGGGGCACAGATACGCAGTATTTT	CASSPRAGGTDTQYF
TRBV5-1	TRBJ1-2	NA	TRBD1	TGCGCCAGCAGCCTGGACAGGGCCTTCGATGGCTACACCTTC	CASSLDRAFDGYTF